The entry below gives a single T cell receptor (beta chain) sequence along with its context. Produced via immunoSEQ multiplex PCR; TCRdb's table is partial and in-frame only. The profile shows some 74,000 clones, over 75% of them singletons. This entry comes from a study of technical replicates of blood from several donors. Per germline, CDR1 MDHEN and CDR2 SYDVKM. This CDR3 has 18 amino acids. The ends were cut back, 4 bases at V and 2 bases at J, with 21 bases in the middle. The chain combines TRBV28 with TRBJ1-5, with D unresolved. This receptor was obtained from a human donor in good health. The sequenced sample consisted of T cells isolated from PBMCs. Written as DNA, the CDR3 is TGTGCCAGCAGTTCCGAATACAGAGTCGGAATTCGCAATCAGCCCCAGCATTTT. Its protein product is CASSSEYRVGIRNQPQHF.